Listed below are T cell receptor beta chains from one sample, sequenced in a study of blood T cell repertoires in COVID-19. Method: immunoSEQ multiplex PCR; TCRdb's copy keeps in-frame clones and lacks some. The data hold roughly 150,000 clones, with approximately 91% observed a single time. Sequenced input: peripheral blood. The source of these receptors is a young man with COVID-19, enrolled during active disease. Both conserved end residues are part of each CDR3. Fields, in order: clone size, J gene, V gene, D gene, CDR3 DNA, CDR3 protein. D genes are given only for firm matches. The size entry is marked missing in some rows and otherwise reads once, few, many or a size class.

once	TRBJ2-3	TRBV5-4	TRBD1	TGTGCCAGCACCAGGACAGGGGACCCCCGGAGGTATTTT	CASTRTGDPRRYF
-	TRBJ2-1	TRBV13	TRBD2	TGTGCCAGCAGCTTAGGGCGGGGACTAGCCGGTATCGATGAGCAGTTCTTC	CASSLGRGLAGIDEQFF
-	TRBJ2-1	TRBV19	-	TGTGCCAGTAGTATAGCGGGTGAGCAGTTCTTC	CASSIAGEQFF
-	TRBJ2-7	TRBV23-1	TRBD2	TGCGCCAGCAGTCAATCCCCGACTAGCGGAGGCTACGAGCAGTACTTC	CASSQSPTSGGYEQYF
-	TRBJ2-1	TRBV5-1	TRBD1	TGCGCCAGCAGCTTATGGACAGGAGCCTACAATGAGCAGTTCTTC	CASSLWTGAYNEQFF
-	TRBJ2-7	TRBV20-1	TRBD2	TGCAGTGCTAGTAGGGGCGGGAGGGTCTACGAGCAGTACTTC	CSASRGGRVYEQYF
-	TRBJ2-1	TRBV7-3	-	TGTGCCAGCAGCTTCGTTAGCGGAGCCTACAATGAGCAGTTCTTC	CASSFVSGAYNEQFF
-	TRBJ2-1	TRBV4-1	TRBD2	TGCGCCAGCAGCCTCTCGCCGTCCGGGACTAGCGGGAGTGGTGAGCAGTTCTTC	CASSLSPSGTSGSGEQFF
-	TRBJ2-2	TRBV3-1/TRBV3-2	TRBD2	TGTGCCAGCAGCTCTCGGACTAGCGGGAGGGTCACCGGGGAGCTGTTTTTT	CASSSRTSGRVTGELFF
-	TRBJ2-7	TRBV9	TRBD2	TGTGCCAGCAGCGTAGGTAGCGGGTACTCCTACGAGCAGTACTTC	CASSVGSGYSYEQYF
-	TRBJ2-7	TRBV24-1	TRBD1	TGTGCCACCAGTGATTTGCTGGGACAGTGCGACTTCTACGAGCAGTACTTC	CATSDLLGQCDFYEQYF
-	TRBJ1-2	TRBV4-3	-	TGCGCCAGCAGCCAAGGAGCCTATGGCTACACCTTC	CASSQGAYGYTF
-	TRBJ2-7	TRBV29-1	TRBD2	TGCAGCGTTGAAGATCGGCGGGGGTCCTCCTACGAGCAGTACTTC	CSVEDRRGSSYEQYF
-	TRBJ1-2	TRBV28	-	TGTGCCAGCAGTCCCGGGACACCGAGGGGGACCTATGGCTACACCTTC	CASSPGTPRGTYGYTF
-	TRBJ2-7	TRBV10-3	-	TGTGCCATCGGCCCTAGGGGGATCGAGCAGTACTTC	CAIGPRGIEQYF
-	TRBJ2-1	TRBV6-5	-	TGTGCCACCTGGGACAAGGACGTGAATGAGCAGTTCTTC	CATWDKDVNEQFF
-	TRBJ2-1	TRBV6-4	-	TGTGCCAGCAGTGACTTAGCCGCAAATGAGCAGTTCTTC	CASSDLAANEQFF
-	TRBJ2-1	TRBV7-8	-	TGTGCCAGCAGCTTCCGACTAGAGGTGAGTGGTGAGCAGTTCTTC	CASSFRLEVSGEQFF
-	TRBJ1-6	TRBV9	-	TGTGCCAGCAAAAAGGGGAATTCACCCCTCCACTTT	CASKKGNSPLHF
once	TRBJ2-7	TRBV7-2	TRBD1	TGTGCCAGCAGCTTAGGGGGACAGGGAGTCTACGAGCAGTACTTC	CASSLGGQGVYEQYF
few	TRBJ1-2	TRBV7-2	TRBD1	TGTGCCAGCAGCTTAGAAGGGACAGGCTATGGCTACACCTTC	CASSLEGTGYGYTF
-	TRBJ2-3	TRBV14	-	TGTGCCAGCAGCCAAGGCGACAGGTACACAGATACGCAGTATTTT	CASSQGDRYTDTQYF
-	TRBJ1-1	TRBV28	-	TGTGCCAGCAGCCGGGACACGAACACTGAAGCTTTCTTT	CASSRDTNTEAFF
-	TRBJ1-4	TRBV4-3	-	TGCGCCAGCAGCCACCCTCTTAAAGCAGAAAAACTGTTTTTT	CASSHPLKAEKLFF
-	TRBJ2-5	TRBV5-1	-	TGCGCCAGCAGCTTGGGTGGGCCGGAAGAGACCCAGTACTTC	CASSLGGPEETQYF
-	TRBJ2-7	TRBV9	-	TGTGCCAGCAGCGCCCCACGGGCGGGACGCTCCTACGAGCAGTACTTC	CASSAPRAGRSYEQYF
-	TRBJ2-7	TRBV4-3	-	TGCGCCAGCAGCCAAGAACGTGGGACTTTCGCTTTCGAGCAGTACTTC	CASSQERGTFAFEQYF
-	TRBJ2-1	TRBV5-6	-	TGTGCCAGCAGACAGCCGTTTGACAATGAGCAGTTCTTC	CASRQPFDNEQFF
-	TRBJ2-1	TRBV28	TRBD1	TGTGCCAGCAGCCATCCGGGACAGGGGGGTGAGCAGTTCTTC	CASSHPGQGGEQFF
-	TRBJ1-6	TRBV11-2	-	TGTGCCAGCAGCTTAGAAGCAGGAGGGGGGGATAATTCACCCCTCCACTTT	CASSLEAGGGDNSPLHF
-	TRBJ2-1	TRBV10-3	-	TGTGCCATCAGTGCGAACAGCAACAATGAGCAGTTCTTC	CAISANSNNEQFF
-	TRBJ2-2	TRBV24-1	-	TGTGCCACCAGACGGGAAAACACCGGGGAGCTGTTTTTT	CATRRENTGELFF
few	TRBJ2-3	TRBV3-1/TRBV3-2	TRBD1	TGTGCCAGCAGCCAAGGGACAGGGTGGACAGATACGCAGTATTTT	CASSQGTGWTDTQYF
-	TRBJ2-3	TRBV5-4	-	TGTGCCAGCAGCATGGCAGGGGCAGATACGCAGTATTTT	CASSMAGADTQYF
-	TRBJ1-6	TRBV30	-	TGTGCCTGGAGTGTACGTGAGATTTCACCCCTCCACTTT	CAWSVREISPLHF
once	TRBJ2-2	TRBV24-1	-	TGTGCCACCAGTGGTACGGACTACTCGAACACCGGGGAGCTGTTTTTT	CATSGTDYSNTGELFF
-	TRBJ2-3	TRBV9	TRBD2	TGTGCCAGCAGCGCTCCCCCGGGACTAGCGGGAGGGCCCCCCGGGACAGATACGCAGTATTTT	CASSAPPGLAGGPPGTDTQYF
-	TRBJ1-2	TRBV29-1	TRBD1	TGCAGCGTTGAATTAGGGCCAGGGGGCAGCTATGGCTACACCTTC	CSVELGPGGSYGYTF
-	TRBJ1-2	TRBV2	TRBD1	TGTGCCACCACAGGGGGGAGCTATGGCTACACCTTC	CATTGGSYGYTF
-	TRBJ2-3	TRBV4-3	TRBD1	TGCGCCAGCAGCGTGTTCTCAACCGGGACAGGGGCAGATACGCAGTATTTT	CASSVFSTGTGADTQYF
-	TRBJ1-1	TRBV6-5	-	TGTGCCAGCAGCCCCCAGGGGAACACTGAAGCTTTCTTT	CASSPQGNTEAFF
once	TRBJ1-1	TRBV28	-	TGTGCCAGCACGGGGAGGGTCAACACTGAAGCTTTCTTT	CASTGRVNTEAFF
-	TRBJ2-1	TRBV5-1	-	TGCGCCAGCAGCTCTAGGGGCGGGAACTACAATGAGCAGTTCTTC	CASSSRGGNYNEQFF
once	TRBJ2-1	TRBV15	TRBD1	TGTGCCACCAGCAGAGGGACAGGGGGGTACAATGAGCAGTTCTTC	CATSRGTGGYNEQFF
-	TRBJ2-2	TRBV2	TRBD2	TGTGCCAGCAGTGGGATTAGCGGGAGAACGAACACCGGGGAGCTGTTTTTT	CASSGISGRTNTGELFF
-	TRBJ2-7	TRBV25-1	TRBD1	TGTGCCAGCAGTCCCTCAGGGGGCAGGGGTCAGTACGAGCAGTACTTC	CASSPSGGRGQYEQYF
-	TRBJ2-1	TRBV20-1	TRBD2	TGCAGTGCTAGTACGGCTAGCGGGAGTCGGCCCTACAATGAGCAGTTCTTC	CSASTASGSRPYNEQFF
-	TRBJ2-2	TRBV21-1	-	TGTGCCAGCAGCAAAAGGGTAGAGGGGGAACACACCGGGGAGCTGTTTTTT	CASSKRVEGEHTGELFF
-	TRBJ2-7	TRBV29-1	-	TGCAGCGTTGAAGGGCAGGGTGTAACCTACGAGCAGTACTTC	CSVEGQGVTYEQYF
-	TRBJ2-7	TRBV13	-	TGTGCCAGCAGTCCAGGGGCCCCCTACGGGCAGTACTTC	CASSPGAPYGQYF
-	TRBJ1-2	TRBV9	-	TGTGCCAGCAGCGTAGGCGGGTATGGCTACACCTTC	CASSVGGYGYTF
-	TRBJ2-7	TRBV20-1	-	TGCAGTGCTAGACAGGGGCGGGAGCAGTACTTC	CSARQGREQYF
-	TRBJ1-1	TRBV19	TRBD1	TGTGCCAGTAGTTCCGTTAGGGGGGACAGGGAAGCTTTCTTT	CASSSVRGDREAFF
-	TRBJ1-1	TRBV10-1	-	TGCGCCAGCAGTGAGGGGTTAATGGGCAGCATGAACACTGAAGCTTTCTTT	CASSEGLMGSMNTEAFF
-	TRBJ2-7	TRBV7-9	TRBD1	TGTGCCAGCAGCTCCACCCGGACAGGCGCATCTATCTACGAGCAGTACTTC	CASSSTRTGASIYEQYF
-	TRBJ2-3	TRBV9	TRBD2	TGTGCCAGCAGCGCCTCGCGGGGGAGCGGGAGGGATATAACTAGCACAGATACGCAGTATTTT	CASSASRGSGRDITSTDTQYF
-	TRBJ1-1	TRBV9	-	TGTGCCAGCAGCGGACAAACAGGGTCGAACACTGAAGCTTTCTTT	CASSGQTGSNTEAFF
-	TRBJ2-2	TRBV10-1	TRBD2	TGCGCCAGCAGTGAGGAAGGGACTAGCGGGAGGGTTGGATTCCTCAGGGAGCTGTTTTTT	CASSEEGTSGRVGFLRELFF
-	TRBJ2-5	TRBV20-1	-	TGCAGTGCACCCCCCGTCGGGGACCAGTACTTC	CSAPPVGDQYF
-	TRBJ2-3	TRBV14	-	TGTGCCAGCAGCCAAGTCCGAGATACGCAGTATTTT	CASSQVRDTQYF